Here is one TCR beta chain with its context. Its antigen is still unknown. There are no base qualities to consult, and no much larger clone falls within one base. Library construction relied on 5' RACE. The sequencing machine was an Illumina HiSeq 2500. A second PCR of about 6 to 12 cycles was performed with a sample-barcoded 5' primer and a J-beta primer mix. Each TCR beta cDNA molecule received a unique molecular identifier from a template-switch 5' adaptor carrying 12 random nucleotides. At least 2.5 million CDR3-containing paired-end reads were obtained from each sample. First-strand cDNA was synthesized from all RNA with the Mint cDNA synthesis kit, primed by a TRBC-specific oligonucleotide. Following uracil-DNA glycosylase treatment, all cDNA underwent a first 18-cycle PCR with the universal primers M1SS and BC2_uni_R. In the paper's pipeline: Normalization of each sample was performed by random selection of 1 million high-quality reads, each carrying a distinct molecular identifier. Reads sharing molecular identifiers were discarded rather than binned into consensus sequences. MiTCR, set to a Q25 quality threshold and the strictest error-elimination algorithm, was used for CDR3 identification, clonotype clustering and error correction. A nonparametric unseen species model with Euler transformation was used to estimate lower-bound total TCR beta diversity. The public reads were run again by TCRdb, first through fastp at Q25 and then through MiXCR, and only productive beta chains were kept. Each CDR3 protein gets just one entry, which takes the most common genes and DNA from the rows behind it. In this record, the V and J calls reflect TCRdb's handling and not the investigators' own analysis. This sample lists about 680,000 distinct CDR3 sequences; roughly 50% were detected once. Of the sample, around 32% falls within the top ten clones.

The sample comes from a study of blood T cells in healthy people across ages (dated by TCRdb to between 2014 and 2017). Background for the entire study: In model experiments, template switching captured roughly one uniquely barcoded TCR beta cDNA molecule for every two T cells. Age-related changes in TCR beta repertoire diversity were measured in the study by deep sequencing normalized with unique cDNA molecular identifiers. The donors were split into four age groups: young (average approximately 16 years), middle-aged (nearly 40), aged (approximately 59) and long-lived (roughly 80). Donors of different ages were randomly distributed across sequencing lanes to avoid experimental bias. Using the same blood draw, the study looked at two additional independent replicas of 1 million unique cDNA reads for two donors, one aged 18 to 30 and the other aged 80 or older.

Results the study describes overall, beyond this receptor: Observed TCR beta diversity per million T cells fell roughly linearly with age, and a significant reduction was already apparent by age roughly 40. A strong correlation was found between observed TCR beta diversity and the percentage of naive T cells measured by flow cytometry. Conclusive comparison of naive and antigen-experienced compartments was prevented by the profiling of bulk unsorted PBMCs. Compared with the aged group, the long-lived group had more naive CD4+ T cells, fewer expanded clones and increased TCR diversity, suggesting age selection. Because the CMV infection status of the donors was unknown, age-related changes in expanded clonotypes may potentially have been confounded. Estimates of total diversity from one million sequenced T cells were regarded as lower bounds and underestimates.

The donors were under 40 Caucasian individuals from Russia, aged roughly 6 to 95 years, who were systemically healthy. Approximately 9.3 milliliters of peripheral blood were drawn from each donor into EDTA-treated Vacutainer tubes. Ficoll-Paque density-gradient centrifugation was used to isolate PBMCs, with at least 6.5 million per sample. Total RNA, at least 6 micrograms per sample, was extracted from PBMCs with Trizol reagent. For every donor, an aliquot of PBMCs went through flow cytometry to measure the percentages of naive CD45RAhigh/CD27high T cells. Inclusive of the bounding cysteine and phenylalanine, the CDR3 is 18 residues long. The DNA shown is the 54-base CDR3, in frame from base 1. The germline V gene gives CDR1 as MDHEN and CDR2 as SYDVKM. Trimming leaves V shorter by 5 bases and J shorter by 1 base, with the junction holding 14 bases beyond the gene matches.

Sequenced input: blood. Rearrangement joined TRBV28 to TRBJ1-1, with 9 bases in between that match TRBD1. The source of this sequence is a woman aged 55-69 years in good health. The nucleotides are TGTGCCAGCAGTCGATTGGGACAGGGTAGTGGAAGGAACACTGAAGCTTTCTTT. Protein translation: CASSRLGQGSGRNTEAFF.